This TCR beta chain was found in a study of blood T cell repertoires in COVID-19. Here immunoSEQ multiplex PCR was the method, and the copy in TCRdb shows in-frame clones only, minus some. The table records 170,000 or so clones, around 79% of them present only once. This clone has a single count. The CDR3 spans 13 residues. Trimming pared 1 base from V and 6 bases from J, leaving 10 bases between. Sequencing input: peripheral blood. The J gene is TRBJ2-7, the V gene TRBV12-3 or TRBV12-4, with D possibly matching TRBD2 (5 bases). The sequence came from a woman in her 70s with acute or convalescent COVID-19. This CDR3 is CASSLGAAGEQYF. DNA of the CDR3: TGTGCCAGCAGTTTAGGCGCGGCGGGCGAGCAGTACTTC.